These 4 T cell receptor beta chains came from one sample sequenced in a study of control samples from healthy donors and cancer patients. Libraries were prepared by immunoSEQ multiplex PCR; TCRdb keeps only in-frame clonotypes and omits some of them. The sample includes 85,000 to 100,000 clones, approximately 95% seen only once; the top ten take about 8.8%. The sample was blood. These TCRs come from a man aged 18 to 35 in good health.

The chain employs TRBV6-6 and TRBJ2-3; 11 bases are a match to TRBD2. V trimming: 6 bases; J trimming: 4 bases; junction bases outside the gene matches: 9. Germline lookup yields CDR1 MNHNY and CDR2 SVGAGI (reference sequence). This CDR3 comprises 16 residues. The chain's CDR3 is CASRSHLAGGADTQYF. The CDR3, as DNA: TGTGCCAGCAGATCACATCTAGCGGGAGGCGCAGATACGCAGTATTTT.

A single count supports this clone. This chain uses TRBV3-1 (or the pseudogene TRBV3-2) with TRBJ2-4, with D possibly called TRBD1 or TRBD2 (5 bases each). V was pared by 3 bases and J by 4 bases, with 10 bases between. This CDR3 has 14 residues. Per germline, CDR1 LGHDT and CDR2 YNNKEL (reference sequence). The CDR3 DNA is TGTGCCAGCAGCCAGGGGGTATCTAAAAACATTCAGTACTTC. Translating gives CASSQGVSKNIQYF.

The chain joins TRBV11-2 to TRBJ2-1; 7 nucleotides agree with TRBD2. CDR1 and CDR2 from the germline V gene are SGHAT and FQNNGV. The CDR3 covers 15 residues. V shed 2 bases and J 5 bases; nucleotides not matched to a gene: 6. This CDR3 is CASSLTLAENNEQFF. The CDR3 DNA reads as TGTGCCAGCAGCTTAACTCTAGCGGAGAACAATGAGCAGTTCTTC.

The gene calls are TRBV15 and TRBJ2-1; the D is unclear. The CDR3 covers 13 residues. V lost 3 bases to trimming and J lost 9 bases, with 12 bases between them. Looked up from germline, CDR1 is LNHNV and CDR2 is YYDKDF (reference sequence). CDR3 in amino acids: CATSSDIEIEQFF. The CDR3 bases are TGTGCCACCAGCAGCGACATAGAGATTGAGCAGTTCTTC.